Given below is one T cell receptor (beta chain) in context. This entry comes from a study of T cell responses to AZD1222 COVID-19 vaccine. Here immunoSEQ multiplex PCR was the method, and the copy in TCRdb shows in-frame clones only, minus some. The sample has approximately 88,000 clones; approximately 90% are singletons. Looked up from germline, CDR1 is MNHEY and CDR2 is SMNVEV (reference sequence). The length of the CDR3 is 13 residues. Trimming at V came to 5 bases and at J to 7 bases, leaving 4 bases not matched to a gene. The sequence came from an adult in good health. The chain combines TRBV27 with TRBJ2-3, with 9 bases that match TRBD1. This material consisted of peripheral blood, taken on day 0 of AZD1222 vaccination. The CDR3 sequence: CASSPGQGYTQYF. The CDR3 DNA reads as TGTGCCAGCAGTCCGGGACAGGGTTATACGCAGTATTTT.